Each of the 18 T cell receptor beta chains below was sequenced from the same sample in a study of post-analysis software for immune sequencing data. No antigens are known for them. Study results and caveats: Compared with controls, patients had more of five TRBV segments, including TRBV5-6, TRBV5-1 and TRBV20-1.

Every TCR beta cDNA library bore unique molecular identifiers. TCRdb passed the PCR reads through MiXCR, listing each CDR3 protein once. The sample includes hundreds of thousands of distinct CDR3 sequences, around 60% of them seen just once. Source material: blood. The receptors here all came from a girl under 10 years old with multiple sclerosis.

The chain recombines TRBV5-1 with TRBJ1-2; unclear D gene. Germline-derived CDR1 and CDR2 are SGHRS and YFSETQ. The ends were cut back, 2 bases at V and 2 bases at J, with 4 bases in the middle. The CDR3 has 12 amino acids. This CDR3 reads CASSLQNYGYTF. As DNA, the CDR3 is TGCGCCAGCAGCTTACAGAACTATGGCTACACCTTC.

The V and J genes are TRBV7-2 and TRBJ1-4, with 8 nucleotides matching TRBD1. The CDR3 is made up of 19 amino acids. After removal of 2 bases from V and 0 bases from J, the junction contained 11 bases not matched to a gene. Per germline, CDR1 SGHTA and CDR2 FQGNSA. This chain's CDR3 is CASSLQDRALGATNEKLFF. The CDR3 region has the DNA TGTGCCAGCAGCTTACAGGACAGGGCTTTAGGCGCAACTAATGAAAAACTGTTTTTT.

This clonotype was counted only a few times. The chain couples TRBV11-2 to TRBJ2-1; 8 nucleotides agree with TRBD1. Trimming cost V 5 bases and J 3 bases; bases outside gene matches: 9. The CDR3 is made up of 16 amino acids. Looked up from germline, CDR1 is SGHAT and CDR2 is FQNNGV. CDR3 DNA: TGTGCCAGCAGCAACCGACAGGGGTTGGACTACAATGAGCAGTTCTTC. Its translation is CASSNRQGLDYNEQFF.

The rearrangement uses TRBV12-3 or TRBV12-4 and TRBJ2-1, with 7 bases lining up with TRBD2. The CDR3 runs 15 residues. After removal of 5 bases from V and 4 bases from J, the junction contained 8 bases not matched to a gene. CDR3 DNA sequence: TGTGCCAGCAGTCAGCGGGGAGGGGTATACAATGAGCAGTTCTTC. Translation: CASSQRGGVYNEQFF.

The genes are TRBV19 and TRBJ1-2; TRBD1 agrees at 7 bases. V lost 4 bases, J lost 4 bases, and 9 bases stayed unmatched. This CDR3 spans 15 amino acids. The germline gives CDR1 LNHDA, CDR2 SQIVND (reference sequence). CDR3 bases: TGTGCCAGTAGTAGGAGCCCTACAGGGGTCTATGGCTACACCTTC. This translates into CASSRSPTGVYGYTF.

The chain links TRBV7-8 to TRBJ2-5; 13 bases align to TRBD2. Germline CDR1 and CDR2: SGHVS and FQNEAQ. CDR3 length equals 18 residues. With V trimmed by 5 bases and J by 5 bases, 14 bases remained unmatched. CDR3 DNA: TGTGCCAGCAGCCCGCGGACTAGCGGGGGAGGGCCCTTTGAGACCCAGTACTTC. It yields the protein CASSPRTSGGGPFETQYF. The complete variable domain, with remaining parts taken from reference TRBV7-8 and TRBJ2-5, reads GAGVSQSPRYKVAKRGQDVALRCDPISGHVSLFWYQQALGQGPEFLTYFQNEAQLDKSGLPSDRFFAERPEGSVSTLKIQRTQQEDSAVYLCASSPRTSGGGPFETQYFGPGTRLLVL.

The CDR3 reads CASSSGGAEGYTF. The CDR3 coding sequence is TGTGCCAGTTCGTCGGGAGGGGCTGAGGGCTACACCTTC. The chain recombines TRBV12-3 or TRBV12-4 with TRBJ1-2; tentative D call: TRBD1 (5 bases). Trimming left V 9 bases short and J 8 bases short, with 19 bases between. The CDR3 has 13 amino acids.

The rearrangement uses TRBV7-8 and TRBJ2-4; D is perhaps TRBD1 (5 bases). The CDR3 is 16 residues long. Trimming cost V 10 bases and J 0 bases, with 19 bases left between them. Germline V lookup: CDR1 SGHVS, CDR2 FQNEAQ. CDR3 DNA: TGTGCCAACAGGTACCAGGGTCCTCTAGCCAAAAACATTCAGTACTTC. It encodes CANRYQGPLAKNIQYF. Variable domain in full (rest from reference TRBV7-8 and TRBJ2-4): GAGVSQSPRYKVAKRGQDVALRCDPISGHVSLFWYQQALGQGPEFLTYFQNEAQLDKSGLPSDRFFAERPEGSVSTLKIQRTQQEDSAVYLCANRYQGPLAKNIQYFGAGTRLSVL.

V usage is TRBV18 and J usage is TRBJ2-3; 9 bases are a match to TRBD2. Germline assignment: CDR1 KGHSH and CDR2 LQKENI. This CDR3 has 15 amino acids. V lost 1 base and J lost 7; bases outside the gene matches: 6. The CDR3 is CASSPREASGNTQYF. The CDR3 DNA reads TGTGCCAGCTCACCACGGGAGGCTAGCGGGAATACGCAGTATTTT.

This chain joins TRBV29-1 and TRBJ2-7; possibly TRBD1 for D (5 bases). Germline V gives CDR1 SQVTM, CDR2 ANQGSEA. CDR3 length: 11 residues. Trimming cost V 4 bases and J 3 bases, with 7 bases left between them. The CDR3 DNA follows: TGCAGCGTTGCCCAGGGCTACGAGCAGTACTTC. Residues: CSVAQGYEQYF.

The rearrangement links TRBV20-1 to TRBJ2-4; D gene unclear. V gave up 4 bases and J gave up 0 bases, with 16 bases separating them. Germline values: CDR1 DFQATT, CDR2 SNEGSKA (reference sequence). There are 16 residues in the CDR3. CDR3 loop: CSAILAKMGAKNIQYF. CDR3 sequence (DNA): TGCAGTGCTATCCTCGCCAAGATGGGAGCCAAAAACATTCAGTACTTC.

The chain links TRBV6-1 to TRBJ2-2; possible D gene TRBD1, 8 bases. In germline, CDR1 is MNHNS, CDR2 SASEGT. This CDR3 comprises 15 residues. Trimming took off 6 bases at V and 4 bases at J, with 15 bases between the two ends. CDR3 in amino acids: CASRENRGGTGELFF. The CDR3 DNA follows: TGTGCCAGCAGGGAAAACAGGGGGGGCACCGGGGAGCTGTTTTTT.

V and J are TRBV29-1 and TRBJ1-5, with TRBD1 matching over 7 bases. Per the germline V gene, CDR1 is SQVTM and CDR2 is ANQGSEA. This CDR3 is 15 amino acids long. With 5 bases clipped from V and 2 bases from J, the junction kept 9 bases outside the gene matches. CDR3 residues: CSVLQGGSGNQPQHF. CDR3 DNA: TGCAGCGTTCTCCAGGGGGGTTCGGGCAATCAGCCCCAGCATTTT.

CDR3 region: CASSDRGTKNIQYF. The CDR3 DNA follows: TGTGCCAGCAGCGATAGGGGAACCAAAAACATTCAGTACTTC. The chain links TRBV9 to TRBJ2-4, with D tentatively TRBD1 (5 bases). Per germline, CDR1 SGDLS and CDR2 YYNGEE. V lost 3 bases and J lost 2, with 9 bases in between. The CDR3 covers 14 residues.

The rearrangement uses TRBV12-3 or TRBV12-4 and TRBJ2-2; D remains ambiguous. CDR3 length: 15 residues. Trimming left V 2 bases short and J 1 base short, with 8 bases between. The CDR3 DNA is TGTGCCAGCAGTTTAACGGGCCTGAACACCGGGGAGCTGTTTTTT. Its translation is CASSLTGLNTGELFF.

V usage is TRBV4-2 and J usage is TRBJ2-7, with TRBD2 matching 15 bases. The germline V gene encodes CDR1 LGHNA and CDR2 YNFKEQ. The V and J ends lost 0 bases and 4 bases, in that order; junction bases with no gene match: 7. The CDR3 totals 18 residues. For the CDR3, the DNA is TGTGCCAGCAGCCAAGATGCGGGACTAGCGGGGGGAAATTACGAGCAGTACTTC. Translation: CASSQDAGLAGGNYEQYF.

This clonotype showed up just a few times. V gene TRBV29-1 combines with J gene TRBJ2-7; TRBD2 matches at 8 bases. The end of the DNA aligns better with TRBJ2-5, so the J call may be wrong. The CDR3 runs 13 residues. Germline CDR1 reads SQVTM; CDR2 reads ANQGSEA. The DNA for the CDR3 is TGCAGCGTTTTGACTAGCGATTGGGAGACCCAGTACTTC. Protein: CSVLTSDWETQYF.

Only a few counts were recorded for this clonotype. J is TRBJ2-7 and V is TRBV7-9; 13 nucleotides agree with TRBD2. Matching the DNA end better, TRBJ2-5 makes the J call doubtful. The CDR3 totals 16 residues. Looked up from germline, CDR1 is SEHNR and CDR2 is FQNEAQ (reference sequence). This CDR3 reads CASSSGLAGLQETQYF. CDR3 DNA: TGTGCCAGCAGCTCGGGACTAGCGGGGCTCCAAGAGACCCAGTACTTC.